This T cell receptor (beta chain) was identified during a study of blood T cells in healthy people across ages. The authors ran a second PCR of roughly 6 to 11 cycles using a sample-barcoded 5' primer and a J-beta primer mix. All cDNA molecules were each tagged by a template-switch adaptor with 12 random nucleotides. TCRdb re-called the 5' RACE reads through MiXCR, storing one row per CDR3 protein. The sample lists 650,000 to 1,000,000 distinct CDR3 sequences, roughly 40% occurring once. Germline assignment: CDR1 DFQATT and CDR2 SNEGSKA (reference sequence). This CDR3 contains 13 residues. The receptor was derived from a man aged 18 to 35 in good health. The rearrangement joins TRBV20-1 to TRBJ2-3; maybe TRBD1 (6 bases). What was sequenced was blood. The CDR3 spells CSSEGVGTDTQYF. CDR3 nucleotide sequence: TGCAGCTCAGAGGGGGTCGGGACAGATACGCAGTATTTT.